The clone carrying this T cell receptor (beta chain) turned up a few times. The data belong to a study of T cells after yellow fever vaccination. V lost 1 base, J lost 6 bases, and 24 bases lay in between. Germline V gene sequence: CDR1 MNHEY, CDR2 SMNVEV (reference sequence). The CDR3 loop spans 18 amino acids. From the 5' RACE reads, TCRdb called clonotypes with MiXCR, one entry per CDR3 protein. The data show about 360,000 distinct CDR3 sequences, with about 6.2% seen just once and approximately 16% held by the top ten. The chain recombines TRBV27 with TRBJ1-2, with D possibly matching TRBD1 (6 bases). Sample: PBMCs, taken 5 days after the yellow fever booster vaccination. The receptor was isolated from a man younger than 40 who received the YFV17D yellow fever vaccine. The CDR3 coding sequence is TGTGCCAGCAGTTTATTTTGGGGGCAGGACGCCATCGGGCATGGCTACACCTTC. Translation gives CASSLFWGQDAIGHGYTF.